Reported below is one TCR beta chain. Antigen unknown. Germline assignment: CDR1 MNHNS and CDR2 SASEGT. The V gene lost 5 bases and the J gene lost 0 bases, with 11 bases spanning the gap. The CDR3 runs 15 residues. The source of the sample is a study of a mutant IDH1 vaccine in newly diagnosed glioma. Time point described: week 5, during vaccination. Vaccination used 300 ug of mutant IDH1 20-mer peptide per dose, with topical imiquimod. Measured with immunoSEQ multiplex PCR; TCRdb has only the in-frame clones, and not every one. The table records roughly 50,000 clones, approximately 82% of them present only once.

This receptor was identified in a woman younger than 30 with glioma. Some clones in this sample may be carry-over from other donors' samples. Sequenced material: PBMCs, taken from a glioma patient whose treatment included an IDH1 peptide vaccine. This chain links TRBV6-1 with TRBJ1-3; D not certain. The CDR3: CASSPQPSSGNTIYF. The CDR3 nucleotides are TGTGCCAGCAGTCCCCAGCCGAGCTCTGGAAACACCATATATTTT.